This T cell receptor beta chain was identified in a study of long-term antiretroviral therapy in people with HIV. Assay version v3.0 of immunoSEQ was used, and it was run at survey level. The method was immunoSEQ multiplex PCR; TCRdb's version includes in-frame clones alone and lacks a portion of them. The sample records more than 20,000 clones, approximately 76% being singletons. This clone was recorded a few times. This CDR3 is built from 13 residues. Germline loops: CDR1 SGHNT, CDR2 YYREEE (reference sequence). V lost 3 bases to trimming and J lost 8 bases; unmatched junction nucleotides: 6. A minimum of one pre-ART and two post-ART PBMC samples existed for each donor.

The rearrangement links TRBV5-4 to TRBJ1-2, with 8 bases identical to TRBD1. The source of this sequence is a woman in her thirties or forties with HIV. Material: unsorted PBMCs, obtained 1.7 to 1.8 years before starting antiretroviral therapy. The CDR3 DNA reads as TGTGCCAGCAGCTCCCTGACAGGGGAAGGCTACACCTTC. It specifies CASSSLTGEGYTF.